One and the same sample provided the 25 T cell receptor beta chains below, sequenced in a study of post-analysis software for immune sequencing data. cDNA libraries of TCR beta carried unique molecular identifiers. Each CDR3 protein gets one entry after TCRdb re-called the PCR reads with MiXCR. The sample lists around 700,000 distinct CDR3 sequences; approximately 60% were seen once. Study-wide findings and caveats: Five or six TRBV segments, TRBV5-6, TRBV5-1 and TRBV20-1 among them, were found more frequent in patients than controls.

Antigens of these TCRs are unknown. Sample: blood. The receptors shown here come from a girl under 10 years old with multiple sclerosis.

J is TRBJ2-5 and V is TRBV3-1, with no clear D. The CDR3 totals 15 residues. V lost 4 bases and J 1 base, leaving 13 bases between the germline ends. Germline V gene data show CDR1 as LGHDT and CDR2 as YNNKEL (reference sequence). CDR3 in amino acids: CASSRAGALQETQYF. The CDR3 DNA reads as TGTGCCAGCAGCCGCGCTGGAGCGCTCCAAGAGACCCAGTACTTC.

The chain carries TRBV12-3 or TRBV12-4 and TRBJ1-2; D remains unclear. The CDR3 extends over 13 amino acids. V lost 2 bases to trimming and J lost 2 bases, with 6 bases between them. The DNA of the CDR3 is TGTGCCAGCAGTTTAAACACCAACTATGGCTACACCTTC. Translation: CASSLNTNYGYTF.

In the case of this clonotype: A junction boundary mismatches the germline segment, possibly from a read error. V is TRBV5-1 and J is TRBJ2-1; D is ambiguous. The CDR3 spans 12 residues. The germline CDR1 and CDR2 sequences are SGHRS and YFSETQ. The CDR3 loop reads CASSLGIYERFF. DNA for the CDR3: TGCGCCAGCAGCTTGGGAATCTATGAGCGGTTCTTC.

This chain joins TRBV2 and TRBJ2-3; TRBD1 aligns across 8 bases. Germline V gene data show CDR1 as SNHLY and CDR2 as FYNNEI. V was pared by 8 bases and J by 2 bases, with 6 bases of the junction left unmatched. This CDR3 comprises 14 residues. CDR3 DNA sequence: TGTGCCAGCCGGACAGGGAGCCCCACAGATACGCAGTATTTT. The encoded protein is CASRTGSPTDTQYF.

This chain joins TRBV6-2 or TRBV6-3 and TRBJ2-1; 9 bases fit TRBD2. Germline assignment: CDR1 MNHEY and CDR2 SVGEGT. J gave up 9 bases and V 4 bases, and 10 bases lay outside the gene matches. CDR3 length equals 15 residues. This CDR3 reads CASSSGTSRSFEQFF. The CDR3 nucleotides are TGTGCCAGCAGTTCCGGGACTAGCAGGAGCTTTGAGCAGTTCTTC.

As to this clonotype: This may stem from a read error, because a much larger clone lies one nucleotide away. J is TRBJ2-3 and V is TRBV10-3; 8 nucleotides align to TRBD2. CDR1 and CDR2 from the germline V gene are ENHRY and SYGVKD. The CDR3 spans 15 residues. CDR3 sequence: CATSRRGDPTDTQYF. CDR3 DNA sequence: TGTGCCACCAGTAGGCGGGGGGACCCCACAGATACGCAGTATTTT.

The chain carries TRBV6-2 or TRBV6-3 and TRBJ2-3; the match to TRBD2 covers 7 bases. The CDR3 is made up of 15 amino acids. Germline CDR1 MNHEY, CDR2 SVGEGT. Trimming cost V 4 bases and J 2 bases; bases outside gene matches: 6. CDR3 sequence (DNA): TGTGCCAGCAGTTGCTTCGGGGGGTACACAGATACGCAGTATTTT. Encoded protein: CASSCFGGYTDTQYF.

The sample holds many counts of this clonotype. The chain employs TRBV6-5 and TRBJ2-5, with D possibly being TRBD1 or TRBD2 (5 bases each). V lost 2 bases, J lost 1 base, and 5 bases lay in between. This CDR3 spans 13 amino acids. Per the germline V gene, CDR1 is MNHEY and CDR2 is SVGAGI. CDR3 sequence reads: CASSYGTQETQYF. The CDR3 DNA reads TGTGCCAGCAGTTACGGGACCCAAGAGACCCAGTACTTC.

The CDR3 here is CATRSGGGETQYF. For the CDR3, the DNA is TGTGCCACGCGCTCGGGCGGGGGAGAGACCCAGTACTTC. The chain carries TRBV10-3 and TRBJ2-5, with TRBD2 matching 7 bases. Germline V gives CDR1 ENHRY, CDR2 SYGVKD. This CDR3 has 13 residues. V dropped 10 bases and J dropped 4; count of bases not matched to a gene: 9.

This clonotype appeared a few times. The rearrangement links TRBV6-5 to TRBJ2-7; 7 bases match TRBD2. The CDR3 totals 12 residues. J was trimmed by 6 bases and V by 3 bases; bases with no gene match: 2. Germline V lookup: CDR1 MNHEY, CDR2 SVGAGI. As DNA, the CDR3 is TGTGCCAGCAGTTATGGCGGGGGCGAGCAGTACTTC. Translated, it gives CASSYGGGEQYF.

This chain joins TRBV29-1 and TRBJ1-2, with D maybe TRBD1 (6 bases). The CDR3 is made up of 12 amino acids. Trimming left V 4 bases short and J 5 bases short, with 11 bases between. Germline assignment: CDR1 SQVTM and CDR2 ANQGSEA. The CDR3 is CSVGDRNYGYTF. In DNA form, the CDR3 reads TGCAGCGTTGGCGACAGGAATTATGGCTACACCTTC.

This clonotype was counted between two and nine times. The chain is built from TRBV9 and TRBJ2-3, with 12 nucleotides matching TRBD2. The CDR3 is 16 amino acids. Trimming removed 3 bases from V and 2 bases from J; junction bases left unmatched: 4. The germline CDR1 and CDR2 sequences are SGDLS and YYNGEE. CDR3 nucleotide sequence: TGTGCCAGCAGCGGCGGACTAGCGGGGATCACAGATACGCAGTATTTT. Amino acid sequence: CASSGGLAGITDTQYF.

The chain recombines TRBV6-2 or TRBV6-3 with TRBJ2-2, with D unclear. Per germline, CDR1 MNHEY and CDR2 SVGEGT. The CDR3 is 14 amino acids. V lost 2 bases and J lost 0, with 4 bases in between. The CDR3 region is CASSYGANTGELFF. The CDR3 region has the DNA TGTGCCAGCAGTTACGGTGCGAACACCGGGGAGCTGTTTTTT.

The chain links TRBV4-2 to TRBJ1-2, with 10 bases matching TRBD1. Germline V CDR1 and CDR2: LGHNA, YNFKEQ. V lost 0 bases, J lost 8 bases, and 3 bases stayed unmatched. This CDR3 is 14 amino acids long. The CDR3 spells CASSQDLTGGGYTF. DNA of the CDR3: TGTGCCAGCAGCCAAGATTTGACAGGGGGCGGCTACACCTTC.

The chain is built from TRBV7-2 and TRBJ1-5, with no clear D. V was trimmed by 5 bases and J by 0 bases, leaving 14 bases between them. Germline V CDR1 and CDR2: SGHTA, FQGNSA. The CDR3 length is 16 residues. The CDR3: CASSPFDLFSNQPQHF. The CDR3 DNA is TGTGCCAGCAGCCCATTTGACTTATTTAGCAATCAGCCCCAGCATTTT.

The chain couples TRBV6-1 to TRBJ2-5, with 12 bases that match TRBD1. V was clipped by 0 bases and J by 1 base; unmatched bases: 6. The CDR3 length is 18 residues. Germline V CDR1 and CDR2: MNHNS, SASEGT. In DNA form, the CDR3 reads TGTGCCAGCAGTGAAGCCGCTCCGGGACAGGGGGCCCAAGAGACCCAGTACTTC. Its protein is CASSEAAPGQGAQETQYF.

This clonotype has just a few counts. The chain links TRBV12-3 or TRBV12-4 to TRBJ2-1, with TRBD2 identical over 7 bases. V was pared by 0 bases and J by 10 bases, with 6 bases of the junction left unmatched. The CDR3 has 14 residues. This CDR3 reads CASSLASGAWEQFF. CDR3 DNA sequence: TGTGCCAGCAGTTTAGCGAGCGGGGCATGGGAGCAGTTCTTC.

V and J are TRBV13 and TRBJ2-1, with D hard to call. The V end lost 0 bases, the J end lost 6 bases, and 9 bases lay between the germline ends. Per germline, CDR1 PRHDT and CDR2 FYEKMQ (reference sequence). This CDR3 spans 14 amino acids. The CDR3 is CASSLGRQANEQFF. In DNA form, the CDR3 reads TGTGCCAGCAGCTTAGGAAGGCAGGCCAATGAGCAGTTCTTC. Supplemented by reference TRBV13 and TRBJ2-1, the full variable domain reads AAGVIQSPRHLIKEKRETATLKCYPIPRHDTVYWYQQGPGQDPQFLISFYEKMQSDKGSIPDRFSAQQFSDYHSELNMSSLELGDSALYFCASSLGRQANEQFFGPGTRLTVL.

There are a few counts of this clonotype. The CDR3 DNA follows: TGTGCCAGCTCGGACACCGGTTCCTACGAGCAGTACTTC. Encoded protein: CASSDTGSYEQYF. This chain connects TRBV27 to TRBJ2-7; possibly TRBD1 for D (5 bases). The germline V gene encodes CDR1 MNHEY and CDR2 SMNVEV (reference sequence). This CDR3 region has 13 residues. The germline V and J ends were trimmed by 8 bases and 1 base, with 12 bases remaining between them.

A few counts support this clonotype. The V gene is TRBV12-3 or TRBV12-4, the J gene TRBJ2-5; 10 bases agree with TRBD2. The CDR3 extends over 15 amino acids. The V gene end was trimmed by 2 bases and the J gene end by 1 base; junction bases not matched to a gene: 1. CDR3 residues: CASSLTSGIQETQYF. The DNA for the CDR3 is TGTGCCAGCAGTTTAACTAGCGGGATCCAAGAGACCCAGTACTTC.

The rearrangement links TRBV10-3 to TRBJ2-3; D not certain. V was pared by 4 bases and J by 4 bases, with 6 bases between. The CDR3 runs 12 residues. Germline values: CDR1 ENHRY, CDR2 SYGVKD. The chain's CDR3 is CAISGAADTQYF. The CDR3 DNA sequence: TGTGCCATCAGTGGGGCAGCAGATACGCAGTATTTT.

In its sample, this clonotype was seen once. CDR3 sequence: CASSKEGNSYNEQFF. The CDR3 coding sequence is TGTGCCAGCAGCAAAGAGGGGAACAGTTACAATGAGCAGTTCTTC. The rearrangement links TRBV21-1 to TRBJ2-1; TRBD1 was called by the table and not checked on the DNA. TRBV21-1 corresponds to a pseudogene. The CDR3 is 15 residues long.

This chain links TRBV9 with TRBJ2-3; no reliable D call. Between the trimmed V and J ends, which lost 3 bases and 5 bases, there was a span of 7 bases. The V gene's germline CDR1 is SGDLS and CDR2 YYNGEE. The CDR3 has 12 amino acids. DNA for the CDR3: TGTGCCAGCAGCGGAGTAATAGATACGCAGTATTTT. Translated: CASSGVIDTQYF.

This clonotype appeared a few times. The chain employs TRBV20-1 and TRBJ2-1; D remains ambiguous. Germline CDR1 and CDR2: DFQATT and SNEGSKA (reference sequence). Trimming stripped 5 bases from V and 5 bases from J, with 7 bases between. The CDR3 is 11 residues long. For the CDR3, the DNA is TGCAGTGCTCCGTTGGACAATGAGCAGTTCTTC. Translation: CSAPLDNEQFF.

This chain uses TRBV3-1 with TRBJ2-4, with D perhaps TRBD2 (5 bases). The CDR3 is 17 residues long. CDR1 LGHDT and CDR2 YNNKEL come from the germline V gene (reference sequence). Trimming cost V 1 base and J 0 bases, with 13 bases left between them. Here the CDR3 DNA reads TGTGCCAGCAGCCAAGGCCCCCCGAGGGCAGCCAAAAACATTCAGTACTTC. Amino acid sequence: CASSQGPPRAAKNIQYF.